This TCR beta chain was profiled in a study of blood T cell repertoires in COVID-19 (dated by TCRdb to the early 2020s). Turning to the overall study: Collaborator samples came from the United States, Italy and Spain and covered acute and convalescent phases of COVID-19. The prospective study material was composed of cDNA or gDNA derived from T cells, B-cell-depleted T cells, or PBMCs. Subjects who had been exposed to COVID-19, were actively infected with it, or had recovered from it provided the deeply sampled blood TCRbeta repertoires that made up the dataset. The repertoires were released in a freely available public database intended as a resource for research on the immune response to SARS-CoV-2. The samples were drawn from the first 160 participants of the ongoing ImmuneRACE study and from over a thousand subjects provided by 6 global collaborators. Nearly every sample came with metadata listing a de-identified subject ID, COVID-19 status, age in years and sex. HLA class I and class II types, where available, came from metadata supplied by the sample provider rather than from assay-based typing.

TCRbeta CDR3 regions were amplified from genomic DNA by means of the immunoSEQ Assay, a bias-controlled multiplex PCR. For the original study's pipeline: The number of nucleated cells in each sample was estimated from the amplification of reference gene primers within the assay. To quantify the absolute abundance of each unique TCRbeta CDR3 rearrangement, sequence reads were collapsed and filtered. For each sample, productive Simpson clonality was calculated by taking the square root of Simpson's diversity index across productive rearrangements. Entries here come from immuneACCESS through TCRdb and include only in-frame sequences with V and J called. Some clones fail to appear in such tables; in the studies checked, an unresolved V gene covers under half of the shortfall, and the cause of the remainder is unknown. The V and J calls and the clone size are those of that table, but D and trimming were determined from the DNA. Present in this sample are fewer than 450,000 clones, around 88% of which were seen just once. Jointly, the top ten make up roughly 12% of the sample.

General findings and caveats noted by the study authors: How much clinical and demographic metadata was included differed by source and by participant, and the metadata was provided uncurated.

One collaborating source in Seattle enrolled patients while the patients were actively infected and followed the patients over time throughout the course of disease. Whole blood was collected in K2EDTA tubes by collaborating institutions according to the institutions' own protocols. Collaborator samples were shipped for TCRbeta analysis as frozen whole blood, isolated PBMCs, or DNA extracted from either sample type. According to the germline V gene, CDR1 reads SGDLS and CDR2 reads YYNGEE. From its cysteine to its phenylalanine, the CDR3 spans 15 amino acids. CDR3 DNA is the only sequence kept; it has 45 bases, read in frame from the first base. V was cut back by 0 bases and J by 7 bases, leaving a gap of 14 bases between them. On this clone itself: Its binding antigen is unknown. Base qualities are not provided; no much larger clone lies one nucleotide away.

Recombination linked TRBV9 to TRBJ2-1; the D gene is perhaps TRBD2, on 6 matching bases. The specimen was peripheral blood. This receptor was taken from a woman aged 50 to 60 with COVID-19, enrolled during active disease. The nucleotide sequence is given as TGTGCCAGCAGCGTAGGGGCGGGGTTGATGAATGAGCAGTTCTTC. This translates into CASSVGAGLMNEQFF. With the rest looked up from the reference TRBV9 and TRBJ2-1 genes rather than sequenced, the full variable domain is DSGVTQTPKHLITATGQRVTLRCSPRSGDLSVYWYQQSLDQGLQFLIQYYNGEERAKGNILERFSAQQFPDLHSELNLSSLELGDSALYFCASSVGAGLMNEQFFGPGTRLTVL.